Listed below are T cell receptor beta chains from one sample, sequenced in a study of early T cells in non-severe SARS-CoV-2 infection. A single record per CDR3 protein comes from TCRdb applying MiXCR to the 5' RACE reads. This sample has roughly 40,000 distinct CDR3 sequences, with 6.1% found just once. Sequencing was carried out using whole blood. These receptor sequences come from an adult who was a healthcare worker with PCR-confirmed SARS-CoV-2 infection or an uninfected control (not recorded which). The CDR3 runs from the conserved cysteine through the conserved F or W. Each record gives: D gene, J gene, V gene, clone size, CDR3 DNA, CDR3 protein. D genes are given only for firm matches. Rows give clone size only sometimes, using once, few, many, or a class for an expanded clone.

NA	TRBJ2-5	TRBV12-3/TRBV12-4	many	TGTGCCAGCAGCGCATTGGGGGAAGAGACCCAGTACTTC	CASSALGEETQYF
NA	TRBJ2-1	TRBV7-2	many	TGTGCCAGCAGCCGCTGGGGTGGGGGCGGCAATGAGCAGTTCTTC	CASSRWGGGGNEQFF
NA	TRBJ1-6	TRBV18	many	TGTGCCAGCTCACCAGCAGGGCGGGATTCACCCCTCCACTTT	CASSPAGRDSPLHF
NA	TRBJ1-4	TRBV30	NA	TGTGCCTGGAGTGTGGCCGGGTTGGGTGAAAAACTGTTTTTT	CAWSVAGLGEKLFF
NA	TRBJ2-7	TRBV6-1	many	TGTGCCAGCAATCTCATCAGAACGGGTGAGCAGTACTTC	CASNLIRTGEQYF
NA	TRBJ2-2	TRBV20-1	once	TGCAGTGCTAGACCGAACACCGGGGAGCTGTTTTTT	CSARPNTGELFF
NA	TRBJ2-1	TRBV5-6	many	TGTGCCAGCAGCGGTGCAGAGCGGAGGATGAAAAATGAGCAGTTCTTC	CASSGAERRMKNEQFF
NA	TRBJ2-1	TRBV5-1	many	TGCGCCAGCAGCCAGGGCCCCGGGAGTGAGCAGTTCTTC	CASSQGPGSEQFF
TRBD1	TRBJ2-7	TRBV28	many	TGTGCCAGTGTTAGGGGAGGGACAGGGGCCTCCTACGAGCAGTACTTC	CASVRGGTGASYEQYF
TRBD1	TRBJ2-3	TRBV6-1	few	TGTGCCAGCAGCCCTGACAGGGAGAATACGCAGTATTTT	CASSPDRENTQYF
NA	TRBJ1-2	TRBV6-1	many	TGTGCCAGCATAGATGGGGAGGATGGCTACACCTTC	CASIDGEDGYTF
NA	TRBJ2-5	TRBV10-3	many	TGTGCCATCGGCAGGGACGGAGAGACCCAGTACTTC	CAIGRDGETQYF
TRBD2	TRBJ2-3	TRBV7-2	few	TGTGCCAGCAGCTCCGGGACTAGCCCAGATACGCAGTATTTT	CASSSGTSPDTQYF
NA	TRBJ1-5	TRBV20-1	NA	TGCAGTGCTAGAGACTTGGCCGTTGGGGATAGTCAGCCCCAGCATTTT	CSARDLAVGDSQPQHF
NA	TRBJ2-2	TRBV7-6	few	TGTGCCAGCAGCTTAGCGCGAGGGGCAGGTTTCCTGAGAGGGGAGCTGTTTTTT	CASSLARGAGFLRGELFF
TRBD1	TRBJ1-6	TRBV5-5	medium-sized	TGTGCCAGCAGCCTGGGACAGGGTCCTCCACCCCTCCACTTT	CASSLGQGPPPLHF
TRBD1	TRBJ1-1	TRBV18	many	TGTGCCAGCTCACCGGGGACAGTTGAAGCTTTCTTT	CASSPGTVEAFF
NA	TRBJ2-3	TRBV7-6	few	TGTGCCAGCAGCCGTACTCAAAGCACAGATACGCAGTATTTT	CASSRTQSTDTQYF
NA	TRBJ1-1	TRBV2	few	TGTGCCAGCACTACAGGGAGGGGGAACACTGAAGCTTTCTTT	CASTTGRGNTEAFF
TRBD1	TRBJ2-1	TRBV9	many	TGTGCCAGCAGCCCCACTCTGGGACAGGGCGGGGTTGAGCAGTTCTTC	CASSPTLGQGGVEQFF
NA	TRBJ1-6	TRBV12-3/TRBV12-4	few	TGTGCCAGCAGTTTAATGGGGAATTCACCCCTCCACTTT	CASSLMGNSPLHF
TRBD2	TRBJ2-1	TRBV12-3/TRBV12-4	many	TGTGCCAGCAGAACTAGCGGGGGGGTTAACTACAATGAGCAGTTCTTC	CASRTSGGVNYNEQFF
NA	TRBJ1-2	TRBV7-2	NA	TGTGCCAGCAGCTTAGCAATGGGGCGCAGAGGCTACACCTTC	CASSLAMGRRGYTF
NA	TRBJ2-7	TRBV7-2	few	TGTGCCAGCAGCTACGACGGAACCTACGAGCAGTACTTC	CASSYDGTYEQYF
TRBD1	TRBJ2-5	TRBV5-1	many	TGCGCCAGCAGCCTGGCAGGGGACAGGGAGGTGGAGACCCAGTACTTC	CASSLAGDREVETQYF
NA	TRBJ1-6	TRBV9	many	TGTGCCAGCAGCGTCGGGGGGAGCTCCTATAATTCACCCCTCCACTTT	CASSVGGSSYNSPLHF
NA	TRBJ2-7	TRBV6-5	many	TGTGCCAGCAGAGGGAAGACAGCGAAAAACCTTCGAGACGAGCAGTACTTC	CASRGKTAKNLRDEQYF
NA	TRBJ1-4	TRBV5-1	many	TGCGCCAGCAGCTTGAAGGCGTCCGGGGCAACTAATGAAAAACTGTTTTTT	CASSLKASGATNEKLFF
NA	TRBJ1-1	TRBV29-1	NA	TGCAGCGTTGTGAAAGCGTTGAACACTGAAGCTTTCTTT	CSVVKALNTEAFF
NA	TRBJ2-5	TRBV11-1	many	TGTGCCAGCAGCCCGGACGGAGAAGAGACCCAGTACTTC	CASSPDGEETQYF
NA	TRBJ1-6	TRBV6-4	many	TGTGCCAGCAGTGTGGTCTGGTGGTGGGATAATTCACCCCTCCACTTT	CASSVVWWWDNSPLHF
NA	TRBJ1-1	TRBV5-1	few	TGCGCCAGCAGCTTGGAGTCGGGGAACACTGAAGCTTTCTTT	CASSLESGNTEAFF